This T cell receptor (beta chain) stems from a study of cytomegalovirus exposure and HLA in healthy donors. Broader study findings: The TCR clusters that emerged in the first cohort tended, a later analysis found, to co-occur in the 110 or so validation repertoires. Accounts indicate the classifier identified cytomegalovirus status with strong specificity and sensitivity. Rare sequences made up most TCRs, while some public TCRs were found in many donors. The study recorded 150 to 200 TCR beta chains that were cytomegalovirus-associated.

Concerning this clone: Its antigen is as yet unknown.

Measured with immunoSEQ multiplex PCR; TCRdb has only the in-frame clones, and not every one. The table records a few hundred thousand clones, roughly 84% of them present only once. This TCR derives from a man between 18 and 29 years old in good health and CMV-seropositive. The sample comprised PBMCs.

The CDR3 loop is CASSLQTSGNEQFF. The CDR3 DNA follows: TGTGCCAGCAGTTTACAGACTAGCGGCAATGAGCAGTTCTTC. The chain is built from TRBV27 and TRBJ2-1, with TRBD2 identical over 9 bases. With V trimmed by 2 bases and J by 6 bases, 2 bases remained unmatched. CDR1 MNHEY and CDR2 SMNVEV come from the germline V gene (reference sequence). The CDR3 extends over 14 amino acids.